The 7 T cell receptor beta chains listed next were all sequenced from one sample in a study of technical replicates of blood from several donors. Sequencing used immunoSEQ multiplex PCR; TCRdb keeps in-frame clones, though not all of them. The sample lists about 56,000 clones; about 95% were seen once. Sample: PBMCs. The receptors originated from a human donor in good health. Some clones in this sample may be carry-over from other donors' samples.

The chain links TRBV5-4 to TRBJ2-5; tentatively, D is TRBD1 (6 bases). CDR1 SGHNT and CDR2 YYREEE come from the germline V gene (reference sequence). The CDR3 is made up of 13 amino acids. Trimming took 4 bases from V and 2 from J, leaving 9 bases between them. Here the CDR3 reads CASSRDRQETQYF. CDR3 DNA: TGTGCCAGCAGCAGAGACAGGCAAGAGACCCAGTACTTC.

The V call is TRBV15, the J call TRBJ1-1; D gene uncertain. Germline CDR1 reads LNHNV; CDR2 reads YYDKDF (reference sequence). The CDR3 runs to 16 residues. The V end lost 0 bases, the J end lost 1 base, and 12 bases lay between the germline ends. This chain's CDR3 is CATSRDKNSWNTEAFF. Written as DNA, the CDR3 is TGTGCCACCAGCAGAGATAAAAACAGCTGGAACACTGAAGCTTTCTTT.

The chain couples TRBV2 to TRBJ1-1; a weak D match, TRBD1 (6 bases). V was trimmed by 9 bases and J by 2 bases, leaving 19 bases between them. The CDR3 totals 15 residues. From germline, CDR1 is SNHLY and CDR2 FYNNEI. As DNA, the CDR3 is TGTGCCAGTAGGGAACTTGGACAGCGTAACACTGAAGCTTTCTTT. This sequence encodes CASRELGQRNTEAFF.

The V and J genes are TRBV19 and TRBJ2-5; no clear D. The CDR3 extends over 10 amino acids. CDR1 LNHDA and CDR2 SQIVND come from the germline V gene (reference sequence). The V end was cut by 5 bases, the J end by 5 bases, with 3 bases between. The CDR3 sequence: CASSEETQYF. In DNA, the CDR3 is TGTGCCAGTAGTGAGGAGACCCAGTACTTC.

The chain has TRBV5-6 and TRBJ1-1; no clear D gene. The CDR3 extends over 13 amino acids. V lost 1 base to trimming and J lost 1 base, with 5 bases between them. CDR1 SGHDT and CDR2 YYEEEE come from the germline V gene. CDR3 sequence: CASSLTWNTEAFF. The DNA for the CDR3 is TGTGCCAGCAGCTTGACATGGAACACTGAAGCTTTCTTT.

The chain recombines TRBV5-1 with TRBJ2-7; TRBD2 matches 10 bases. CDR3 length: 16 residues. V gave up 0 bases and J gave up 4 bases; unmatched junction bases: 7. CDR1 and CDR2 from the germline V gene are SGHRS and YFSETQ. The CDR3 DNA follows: TGCGCCAGCAGCTTGGGCCTAGCGGGGGCTGGGTACGAGCAGTACTTC. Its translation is CASSLGLAGAGYEQYF. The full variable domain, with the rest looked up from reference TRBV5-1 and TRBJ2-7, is KAGVTQTPRYLIKTRGQQVTLSCSPISGHRSVSWYQQTPGQGLQFLFEYFSETQRNKGNFPGRFSGRQFSNSRSEMNVSTLELGDSALYLCASSLGLAGAGYEQYFGPGTRLTVT.

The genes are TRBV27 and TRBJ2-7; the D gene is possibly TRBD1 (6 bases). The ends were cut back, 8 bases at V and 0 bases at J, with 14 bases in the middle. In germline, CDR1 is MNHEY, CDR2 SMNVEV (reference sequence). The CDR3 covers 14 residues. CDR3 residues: CASARGGGSYEQYF. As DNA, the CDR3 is TGTGCCAGCGCCAGGGGTGGGGGCTCCTACGAGCAGTACTTC.